What follows is one T cell receptor (beta chain) and its context. The sample belongs to a study of blood T cell repertoires in COVID-19. Study background: COVID-19 samples, acute and convalescent, were from the United States, Italy and Spain. PBMCs, B-cell-depleted T cells, or T cells provided the cDNA or gDNA that made up the material.

Trimming removed 7 bases at V and 0 bases at J, with 14 bases between. The germline gives CDR1 SGHDT, CDR2 YYEEEE. The CDR3 sequence is 15 residues long. Original methodology: Cell counts per sample came from amplifying reference gene primers. The method was immunoSEQ multiplex PCR; TCRdb's version includes in-frame clones alone and lacks a portion of them. V, J and clone size were drawn from that table, and D and trimming were deduced from the DNA. The sample has 180,000 or so clones; approximately 85% are singletons. The sequenced sample consisted of peripheral blood. This TCR came from a man between 60 and 70 years old who had recovered from COVID-19. The chain carries TRBV5-6 and TRBJ1-3, with D perhaps TRBD1 (6 bases). CDR3 DNA sequence: TGTGCCAGCTCCCCACAGGGTCTCTCTGGAAACACCATATATTTT. Its protein is CASSPQGLSGNTIYF.